A single sample gave rise to the 20 T cell receptor beta chains below, sequenced in a study of beta chain features in type 1 diabetes. Of the isolated RNA, all was reverse transcribed, and so the sequenced material was expressed TCRB transcripts. Some clones are missing from TCRdb's copy, which holds only in-frame ones; the method was immunoSEQ multiplex PCR. The data hold 300,000 to 450,000 clones, with about 20% observed a single time. Sequenced input: naive CD4+ T cells from blood. The receptors were gathered from a woman under 30 in good health.

Here the CDR3 DNA reads TGTGCCAGCAGCCGGGACAGGGTGAAGGGCTACACCTTC. It yields the protein CASSRDRVKGYTF. V usage is TRBV9 and J usage is TRBJ1-2; 9 bases are shared with TRBD1. The ends lost 4 bases at V and 8 bases at J; junction bases unmatched: 6. CDR3 length equals 13 residues. Germline assignment: CDR1 SGDLS and CDR2 YYNGEE.

This rearrangement joins TRBV9 to TRBJ1-2; D remains unclear. Trimming left V 3 bases short and J 4 bases short, with 13 bases between. This CDR3 spans 14 amino acids. Per the germline V gene, CDR1 is SGDLS and CDR2 is YYNGEE. Here the CDR3 DNA reads TGTGCCAGCAGCGCCCCAGTAGGGAGCTATGGCTACACCTTC. Protein product: CASSAPVGSYGYTF.

The chain links TRBV30 to TRBJ2-1; 10 positions agree with TRBD2. The germline V gene encodes CDR1 GTSNPN and CDR2 SVGIG (reference sequence). The V and J ends lost 4 bases and 3 bases, in that order; junction bases with no gene match: 6. CDR3 size: 15 residues. The CDR3 here is CAWNTGTSDYNEQFF. The CDR3 DNA reads as TGTGCCTGGAATACAGGGACTAGCGACTACAATGAGCAGTTCTTC.

This clone was seen only a few times. The chain employs TRBV7-2 and TRBJ1-5; D gene ambiguous. CDR3 size: 14 residues. Germline CDR1 reads SGHTA; CDR2 reads FQGNSA. Trimming stripped 5 bases from V and 0 bases from J, with 8 bases between. CDR3 in amino acids: CASSSGVSNQPQHF. For the CDR3, the DNA is TGTGCCAGCAGCAGCGGAGTTAGCAATCAGCCCCAGCATTTT.

This chain joins TRBV18 and TRBJ2-5; D possibly corresponds to TRBD2 (6 bases). Between the trimmed V and J ends, which lost 6 bases and 4 bases, there was a span of 15 bases. Per the germline V gene, CDR1 is KGHSH and CDR2 is LQKENI. The CDR3 loop spans 14 amino acids. The CDR3 loop reads CASSSLGGVETQYF. CDR3 coding DNA: TGTGCCAGCTCGTCACTGGGGGGAGTAGAGACCCAGTACTTC.

This clone was detected a few times. The CDR3 sequence: CASSLDGLVETQYF. Here the CDR3 DNA reads TGTGCCAGCAGCTTAGATGGTCTAGTGGAGACCCAGTACTTC. The rearrangement joins TRBV7-2 to TRBJ2-5; D is ambiguous. V was trimmed by 1 base and J by 5 bases, leaving 11 bases between them. Germline-derived CDR1 and CDR2 are SGHTA and FQGNSA. The CDR3 has 14 residues.

This sequence joins TRBV5-1 and TRBJ1-4; TRBD1 is a possible D gene (6 bases). The CDR3 runs 16 residues. Trimming shortened V by 2 bases and J by 5 bases, and 16 bases separated the two germline ends. In germline, CDR1 is SGHRS, CDR2 YFSETQ. CDR3 residues: CASSFGTLRTNEKLFF. In DNA form, the CDR3 reads TGCGCCAGCAGCTTTGGGACACTACGGACGAATGAAAAACTGTTTTTT.

This clone was picked up a small number of times. The chain links TRBV4-2 to TRBJ2-7, with 8 positions matching TRBD2. V trimming: 1 base; J trimming: 5 bases; junction bases outside the gene matches: 4. Germline CDR1 LGHNA, CDR2 YNFKEQ. The CDR3 runs to 14 residues. The CDR3 DNA follows: TGTGCCAGCAGCCAAGCCAGCGGGAGAAACGAGCAGTACTTC. It specifies CASSQASGRNEQYF.

This clone was detected only a few times. The same CDR3 arises from other DNA sequences in this sample as well. The chain combines TRBV30 with TRBJ2-5; 13 bases are a match to TRBD2. Germline V gives CDR1 GTSNPN, CDR2 SVGIG (reference sequence). The junction had 3 bases not matched to a gene; V was cut back by 3 bases and J by 5 bases. The CDR3 has 14 amino acids. In DNA, the CDR3 is TGTGCCTGGAGGGGACTAGCGGGGATCGAGACCCAGTACTTC. Amino acid sequence: CAWRGLAGIETQYF.

The genes are TRBV30 and TRBJ2-3, with D tentatively TRBD2 (7 bases). Germline V lookup: CDR1 GTSNPN, CDR2 SVGIG (reference sequence). The V end lost 5 bases, the J end lost 5 bases, and 17 bases lay between the germline ends. The CDR3 is made up of 14 amino acids. The CDR3, as DNA: TGTGCCTGGGGGGCGGGGGCCCCCGGAGATACGCAGTATTTT. Protein sequence: CAWGAGAPGDTQYF.

This clone was counted a few times. The chain links TRBV15 to TRBJ1-2; D not certain. Between the trimmed V and J ends, which lost 1 base and 1 base, there was a span of 10 bases. Germline V gives CDR1 LNHNV, CDR2 YYDKDF (reference sequence). CDR3 size: 15 residues. The CDR3 nucleotides are TGTGCCACCAGCAGAGGGTACGAGTTTAACTATGGCTACACCTTC. Protein sequence: CATSRGYEFNYGYTF.

The rearrangement uses TRBV7-2 and TRBJ2-7; 7 positions match TRBD2. J was trimmed by 2 bases and V by 3 bases; bases with no gene match: 7. The germline V gene encodes CDR1 SGHTA and CDR2 FQGNSA. The CDR3 spans 15 residues. Here the CDR3 reads CASSFLAGPAYEQYF. CDR3 nucleotide sequence: TGTGCCAGCAGCTTTTTAGCGGGCCCAGCCTACGAGCAGTACTTC.

This clone has more than one count but fewer than ten. The rearrangement joins TRBV30 to TRBJ2-1; 11 bases map to TRBD2. Germline CDR1 is GTSNPN and CDR2 is SVGIG (reference sequence). This CDR3 is built from 13 residues. V shed 7 bases, J shed 4 bases, and the junction held 3 bases outside the gene matches. CDR3 DNA: TGTGCCTTCACTAGCGGGAGTTACAATGAGCAGTTCTTC. It translates to CAFTSGSYNEQFF.

The rearrangement joins TRBV30 to TRBJ2-2; D remains ambiguous. Trimming took 3 bases from V and 3 from J, leaving 8 bases between them. CDR1 GTSNPN and CDR2 SVGIG come from the germline V gene (reference sequence). The CDR3 is 13 amino acids. CDR3 amino acids: CAWRSHYTGELFF. The CDR3 region has the DNA TGTGCCTGGAGAAGCCATTACACCGGGGAGCTGTTTTTT.

The chain uses TRBV30 and TRBJ2-7; 7 nucleotides match TRBD1. V lost 5 bases and J lost 1; bases outside the gene matches: 8. Germline V lookup: CDR1 GTSNPN, CDR2 SVGIG (reference sequence). The CDR3 runs 14 residues. CDR3 sequence: CAWAPGQPSYEQYF. CDR3 sequence (DNA): TGTGCCTGGGCCCCGGGACAGCCTTCCTACGAGCAGTACTTC.

This clone was recorded a few times. This chain links TRBV7-9 with TRBJ2-3; 9 nucleotides agree with TRBD1. The germline V gene has CDR1 SEHNR and CDR2 FQNEAQ (reference sequence). This CDR3 contains 15 residues. Trimming at V came to 7 bases and at J to 4 bases, leaving 9 bases not matched to a gene. CDR3 residues: CASTPHGTGPDTQYF. Written as DNA, the CDR3 is TGTGCCAGCACACCTCATGGGACAGGGCCAGATACGCAGTATTTT.

This chain uses TRBV19 with TRBJ2-5, with TRBD2 matching 11 bases. V shed 6 bases, J shed 3 bases, and the junction held 3 bases outside the gene matches. This CDR3 spans 14 amino acids. Germline V gene sequence: CDR1 LNHDA, CDR2 SQIVND (reference sequence). In nucleotides, the CDR3 is TGTGCCAGTAGACCGACTAGCGGGGAAGAGACCCAGTACTTC. This gives the protein CASRPTSGEETQYF. The full variable domain, rest sourced from reference TRBV19 and TRBJ2-5, is DGGITQSPKYLFRKEGQNVTLSCEQNLNHDAMYWYRQDPGQGLRLIYYSQIVNDFQKGDIAEGYSVSREKKESFPLTVTSAQKNPTAFYLCASRPTSGEETQYFGPGTRLLVL.

On this clone itself: Other DNA variants within this sample encode the same CDR3. The rearrangement joins TRBV30 to TRBJ1-2, with D perhaps TRBD1 (5 bases). Germline V gene sequence: CDR1 GTSNPN, CDR2 SVGIG (reference sequence). The CDR3 covers 12 residues. Between the trimmed V and J ends, which lost 3 bases and 6 bases, there was a span of 11 bases. The CDR3 here is CAWSVGADGYTF. Here the CDR3 DNA reads TGTGCCTGGAGCGTAGGGGCGGATGGCTACACCTTC. The full variable domain, completed using reference TRBV30 and TRBJ1-2, is SQTIHQWPATLVQPVGSPLSLECTVEGTSNPNLYWYRQAAGRGLQLLFYSVGIGQISSEVPQNLSASRPQDRQFILSSKKLLLSDSGFYLCAWSVGADGYTFGSGTRLTVV.

This clone was found a few times. This chain links TRBV7-2 with TRBJ1-1; the D is unclear. The ends were cut back, 4 bases at V and 4 bases at J, with 7 bases in the middle. This CDR3 comprises 12 residues. Germline V gene lookup returns CDR1 SGHTA and CDR2 FQGNSA. CDR3 nucleotide sequence: TGTGCCAGCAGCTCCGACATCACTGAAGCTTTCTTT. Protein: CASSSDITEAFF.

This clone has only a few counts. The genes are TRBV29-1 and TRBJ2-1, with D unclear. Trimming shortened V by 6 bases and J by 0 bases, and 15 bases separated the two germline ends. Germline CDR1 and CDR2: SQVTM and ANQGSEA. This CDR3 is built from 15 residues. This CDR3 reads CSVCLPLSSYNEQFF. CDR3 DNA sequence: TGCAGCGTCTGCCTCCCTCTAAGCTCCTACAATGAGCAGTTCTTC.